Shown below are 10 T cell receptor beta chains from a single sample sequenced in a study of blood T cell repertoires in COVID-19. Generated by immunoSEQ multiplex PCR, the TCRdb table keeps only in-frame clones and is missing some. The sample has 350,000 or so clones, 88% seen once. Specimen: PBMCs or T cells enriched from blood (not recorded which). These receptors originate from a woman in her twenties or thirties who had been exposed to COVID-19.

This clone was counted a single time. The chain has TRBV5-6 and TRBJ2-7, with a tentative D call TRBD2 (5 bases). The V gene's germline CDR1 is SGHDT and CDR2 YYEEEE. V lost 0 bases and J lost 4, with 8 bases in between. The CDR3 is 13 amino acids. In DNA, the CDR3 is TGTGCCAGCAGCTTGGGGCGGACTTACGAGCAGTACTTC. This codes for CASSLGRTYEQYF.

Here the CDR3 reads CASSEVGADSPLHF. DNA of the CDR3: TGTGCCAGCAGTGAAGTGGGGGCTGATTCACCCCTCCACTTT. The rearrangement uses TRBV6-1 and TRBJ1-6, with D maybe TRBD1 (6 bases). The CDR3 extends over 14 amino acids. Germline CDR1 MNHNS, CDR2 SASEGT. Trimming left V 1 base short and J 8 bases short, with 9 bases between.

The rearrangement uses TRBV7-9 and TRBJ2-3, with 9 bases that match TRBD1. The trim removed 3 bases at V and 3 bases at J, leaving 7 bases unmatched. CDR3 length: 16 residues. Germline V CDR1 and CDR2: SEHNR, FQNEAQ (reference sequence). CDR3 region: CASSFGTGRVTDTQYF. For the CDR3, the DNA is TGTGCCAGCAGCTTTGGGACAGGGAGGGTAACAGATACGCAGTATTTT.

The chain recombines TRBV5-8 with TRBJ2-3; perhaps TRBD2 as D (5 bases). This CDR3 spans 13 amino acids. Trimming removed 2 bases from V and 5 bases from J, with 9 bases in between. Germline V lookup: CDR1 SGHTS, CDR2 YDEGEE. The CDR3 DNA reads as TGTGCCAGCAGCTTCCTAGCCGGAGATACGCAGTATTTT. Translating it yields CASSFLAGDTQYF. Full variable domain (missing parts from reference TRBV5-8 and TRBJ2-3): EAGVTQSPTHLIKTRGQQATLRCSPISGHTSVYWYQQALGLGLQFLLWYDEGEERNRGNFPPRFSGRQFPNYSSELNVNALELEDSALYLCASSFLAGDTQYFGPGTRLTVL.

This rearrangement joins TRBV10-2 to TRBJ2-2; TRBD2 agrees at 11 bases. CDR1 is WSHSY and CDR2 is SAAADI in the germline V gene. The ends lost 2 bases at V and 4 bases at J; junction bases unmatched: 6. CDR3 length equals 17 residues. The DNA of the CDR3 is TGCGCCAGCAGTGAGAGGATAGCGGGAGGGCCCACCGGGGAGCTGTTTTTT. Protein product: CASSERIAGGPTGELFF.

The rearrangement links TRBV7-9 to TRBJ1-1; D possibly corresponds to TRBD1 (5 bases). This CDR3 is built from 14 residues. Per the germline V gene, CDR1 is SEHNR and CDR2 is FQNEAQ (reference sequence). The V end was cut by 3 bases, the J end by 4 bases, with 12 bases between. The CDR3 loop reads CASSFGLGGTEAFF. CDR3 coding DNA: TGTGCCAGCAGCTTTGGGCTGGGGGGCACTGAAGCTTTCTTT. The variable domain in full, with the rest retrieved from reference TRBV7-9 and TRBJ1-1, is DTGVSQNPRHKITKRGQNVTFRCDPISEHNRLYWYRQTLGQGPEFLTYFQNEAQLEKSRLLSDRFSAERPKGSFSTLEIQRTEQGDSAMYLCASSFGLGGTEAFFGQGTRLTVV.

The chain links TRBV7-9 to TRBJ2-1; 12 bases are shared with TRBD2. V was clipped by 11 bases and J by 4 bases; unmatched bases: 6. CDR1 SEHNR and CDR2 FQNEAQ come from the germline V gene (reference sequence). The CDR3 is made up of 14 amino acids. CDR3 residues: CAGELAGGYNEQFF. CDR3 in DNA: TGTGCCGGAGAACTAGCGGGAGGATACAATGAGCAGTTCTTC.

The CDR3 DNA is TGTGCCAGCAGAGAAGGGGTTATTGGCAATCAGCCCCAGCATTTT. This encodes CASREGVIGNQPQHF. The gene calls are TRBV27 and TRBJ1-5; D perhaps matches TRBD1 (5 bases). The CDR3 is 15 residues long. Trimming stripped 6 bases from V and 2 bases from J, with 14 bases between. The germline V gene encodes CDR1 MNHEY and CDR2 SMNVEV (reference sequence).

The chain recombines TRBV6-5 with TRBJ2-1, with TRBD2 identical over 7 bases. V gave up 7 bases and J gave up 5 bases; unmatched junction bases: 11. The length of the CDR3 is 15 residues. Germline V gene data show CDR1 as MNHEY and CDR2 as SVGAGI. The CDR3 spells CASTVGLVFHNEQFF. The CDR3 DNA is TGTGCCAGCACCGTCGGACTAGTATTCCACAATGAGCAGTTCTTC.

V and J are TRBV6-6 and TRBJ1-5, with D perhaps matching TRBD1 (6 bases). The germline CDR1 and CDR2 sequences are MNHNY and SVGAGI (reference sequence). This CDR3 has 17 amino acids. V lost 5 bases and J lost 3, with 20 bases in between. The CDR3 region is CASSHRTVVGINQPQHF. Here the CDR3 DNA reads TGTGCCAGCAGTCACCGGACAGTTGTCGGGATCAATCAGCCCCAGCATTTT.